This paragraph covers one TCR beta chain sequence. This record comes from a study of blood T cell repertoires in COVID-19. Study in general: Sources were T cells, B-cell-depleted T cells, or PBMCs; the material itself was cDNA or gDNA.

The protocol was immunoSEQ multiplex PCR, while the TCRdb copy is restricted to in-frame clones and leaves out a portion. The table lists approximately 79,000 clones, approximately 80% of them singletons. The CDR3 is made up of 15 amino acids. V shed 4 bases, J shed 0 bases, and the junction held 7 bases outside the gene matches. The germline gives CDR1 SGHNT, CDR2 YYREEE (reference sequence). The source material was peripheral blood. V usage is TRBV5-4 and J usage is TRBJ2-7; 7 bases map to TRBD2. This sequence originates from a woman aged 50 to 65 with acute or convalescent COVID-19. The CDR3 loop is CASSPWTRGSYEQYF. The CDR3 nucleotides are TGTGCCAGCAGCCCATGGACTAGGGGCTCCTACGAGCAGTACTTC.